These 14 T cell receptor beta chains were sequenced from one sample in a study of regulatory T cells in long-lasting Graves disease. Sequencing libraries for TCR beta were prepared with iRepertoire HTBI primers and Arm-PCR of CDR3 regions. TCRdb fed the multiplex PCR reads into MiXCR, producing one record per CDR3 protein. The sample shows roughly 400,000 distinct CDR3 sequences, around 20% of them seen only once. Time point in this sample: persistent/refractory GD, antithyroid drugs over 5 years with positive TRAb. Researchers made the TCR library from RNA that was extracted from PBMCs. Material: peripheral blood mononuclear cells (PBMCs), obtained when the disease was refractory, from a patient treated with antithyroid drugs. Every receptor here comes from a female donor with Graves disease.

On this clonotype: A single base separates this from a much larger clone, so it may be a read error. The rearrangement uses TRBV28 and TRBJ2-2, with unresolved D. With 5 bases removed from V and 6 bases from J, the gap between germline ends came to 13 bases. This CDR3 comprises 14 residues. Germline CDR1 and CDR2: MDHEN and SYDVKM. The CDR3 sequence: CASSTCLGAGELFF. The CDR3 DNA reads TGTGCCAGCAGTACATGCCTAGGCGCCGGGGAGCTGTTTTTT.

Comment on this clonotype: This clone may be a read error of a much larger clone one base away. V usage is TRBV6-1 and J usage is TRBJ1-2; 7 bases align to TRBD1. The germline V gene has CDR1 MNHNS and CDR2 SASEGT. After removal of 11 bases from V and 6 bases from J, the junction contained 12 bases not matched to a gene. The CDR3 sequence is 13 residues long. The CDR3 nucleotides are TGTGCCGGCGGCCTGCGAGGGGGCAATGGCTACACCTTC. Its translation is CAGGLRGGNGYTF.

At least ten counts were recorded for this clonotype. The rearrangement uses TRBV2 and TRBJ2-7; D might be TRBD2 (5 bases). This CDR3 is 12 amino acids long. Germline-derived CDR1 and CDR2 are SNHLY and FYNNEI. Trimming took 8 bases from V and 3 from J, leaving 11 bases between them. Written as DNA, the CDR3 is TGTGCCAGCCGACTAACAGACTACGAGCAGTACTTC. Translation gives CASRLTDYEQYF.

CDR3 loop: CATQEGTGINSPLHF. The CDR3 nucleotides read TGTGCCACCCAAGAAGGGACAGGGATAAATTCACCCCTCCACTTT. J is TRBJ1-6 and V is TRBV19; the match to TRBD1 covers 9 bases. Germline CDR1 is LNHDA and CDR2 is SQIVND (reference sequence). There are 15 residues in the CDR3. The junction had 11 bases not matched to a gene; V was cut back by 10 bases and J by 7 bases.

Note on this clonotype: A far larger clone is one base from this, pointing to a likely read error. This chain links TRBV7-2 with TRBJ2-6; unclear D gene. The length of the CDR3 is 12 residues. Looked up from germline, CDR1 is SGHTA and CDR2 is FQGNSA. The V end lost 6 bases, the J end lost 4 bases, and 4 bases lay between the germline ends. This CDR3 is CASSRGANVLTF. For the CDR3, the DNA is TGTGCCAGCAGTCGAGGGGCCAACGTCCTGACTTTC.

This clonotype was detected ten times or more. The chain employs TRBV6-1 and TRBJ2-7; TRBD2 matches at 12 bases. The CDR3 spans 13 residues. The V and J ends lost 7 bases and 6 bases, in that order; junction bases with no gene match: 4. Germline values: CDR1 MNHNS, CDR2 SASEGT. DNA for the CDR3: TGTGCCAGCAAACTAGCGGGAGGAGTCGAGCAGTACTTC. Translated, it gives CASKLAGGVEQYF.

As to this clonotype: This may be a read error, as it is one base from a much larger clone. The CDR3 does not close with the conserved phenylalanine or tryptophan, likely indicating a read error. The chain joins TRBV28 to TRBJ1-1; D unresolved. The CDR3 totals 16 residues. V dropped 5 bases and J dropped 0 bases, with 16 bases sitting between them. In germline, CDR1 is MDHEN, CDR2 SYDVKM. This chain's CDR3 is CASSPLLQALNTEAFL. DNA for the CDR3: TGTGCCAGCAGTCCCCTCCTCCAAGCCTTGAACACTGAAGCTTTCCTT.

A word on this clonotype: A read error is possible here, since a much larger clone lies one base away. The chain couples TRBV24-1 to TRBJ2-7; D perhaps matches TRBD2 (6 bases). The germline V gene encodes CDR1 KGHDR and CDR2 SFDVKD. The CDR3 spans 15 residues. The DNA for the CDR3 is TGTACCACCAGTGAAAGGGGACTCCCGGTCTACGAGCAGTACTTC. Amino acids: CTTSERGLPVYEQYF.

There are many counts of this clonotype. V is TRBV28 and J is TRBJ2-7; 8 bases map to TRBD2. The germline CDR1 and CDR2 sequences are MDHEN and SYDVKM. The CDR3 has 15 amino acids. Germline trimming cut 5 bases from V and 2 bases from J; bases unmatched to any gene: 8. CDR3 nucleotides: TGTGCCAGCAGTGCAAGCGGGAGAGGAACCTACGAGCAGTACTTC. Residues: CASSASGRGTYEQYF.

The table lists this clonotype with many counts. The V gene is TRBV5-5, the J gene TRBJ2-7; either TRBD1 or TRBD2 may supply D (6 bases each). The V and J ends lost 7 bases and 4 bases respectively, with 18 bases between them. Germline V gene sequence: CDR1 SGHKS, CDR2 YYEKEE (reference sequence). The CDR3 runs to 14 residues. The chain's CDR3 is CASFRSGEEYEQYF. The CDR3 bases are TGTGCCAGCTTCCGATCAGGGGAGGAGTACGAGCAGTACTTC.

DNA for the CDR3: TGTGCCAGCAGCTTTCGGCAGACCACAGATACGCAGTATTTT. Its protein is CASSFRQTTDTQYF. V is TRBV5-5 and J is TRBJ2-3; D gene uncertain. With 2 bases removed from V and 2 bases from J, the gap between germline ends came to 9 bases. This CDR3 has 14 residues. The germline V gene encodes CDR1 SGHKS and CDR2 YYEKEE (reference sequence).

CDR3 sequence (DNA): TGTGCCAGTAGTGTGGTAGCGGATTACGAGCAGTACTTC. This gives the protein CASSVVADYEQYF. The chain joins TRBV19 to TRBJ2-7; tentative D call: TRBD2 (6 bases). V gave up 5 bases and J gave up 4 bases, with 12 bases separating them. The CDR3 contains 13 residues. Looked up from germline, CDR1 is LNHDA and CDR2 is SQIVND (reference sequence).

This clonotype occurred many times. The gene calls are TRBV6-1 and TRBJ2-7, with D tentatively TRBD1 (6 bases). This CDR3 spans 16 amino acids. The V gene's germline CDR1 is MNHNS and CDR2 SASEGT. Trimming stripped 1 base from V and 3 bases from J, with 16 bases between. The CDR3 reads CASSEGLTTGLYEQYF. For the CDR3, the DNA is TGTGCCAGCAGTGAAGGTTTGACCACAGGGCTCTACGAGCAGTACTTC.

The DNA for the CDR3 is TGTGCCAGCAGCTCGACATGGAGTAAGACAATTTCCTACGAGCAGTACTTC. Translated, it gives CASSSTWSKTISYEQYF. The chain couples TRBV11-2 to TRBJ2-7; D gene ambiguous. Germline values: CDR1 SGHAT, CDR2 FQNNGV. V lost 4 bases and J 1 base, leaving 20 bases between the germline ends. CDR3 length equals 17 residues.